The 28 T cell receptor beta chains in this list originate from one sample, sequenced in a study of blood T cell repertoires in COVID-19. Libraries were prepared by immunoSEQ multiplex PCR; TCRdb keeps only in-frame clonotypes and omits some of them. The table includes 200,000 to 300,000 clones, roughly 85% detected once. Sequenced input: peripheral blood. These receptors all stem from a woman aged 18 to 35 with acute or convalescent COVID-19.

This clone was seen once. V and J are TRBV5-1 and TRBJ1-3; TRBD1 aligns across 8 bases. Trimming at V came to 0 bases and at J to 5 bases, leaving 7 bases not matched to a gene. The CDR3 loop spans 16 amino acids. Per germline, CDR1 SGHRS and CDR2 YFSETQ. CDR3 protein: CASSLEVGTGRNTIYF. The CDR3 coding sequence is TGCGCCAGCAGCTTGGAAGTTGGGACAGGCCGAAACACCATATATTTT.

This sequence joins TRBV7-9 and TRBJ2-3; TRBD2 might be the D (6 bases). Germline V lookup: CDR1 SEHNR, CDR2 FQNEAQ (reference sequence). V gave up 2 bases and J gave up 5 bases, with 20 bases separating them. The CDR3 sequence is 17 residues long. CDR3 sequence: CASSLSRLDPVEDTQYF. CDR3 bases: TGTGCCAGCAGCTTATCCCGACTAGACCCAGTTGAAGATACGCAGTATTTT.

The chain is built from TRBV2 and TRBJ1-5; weak D call: TRBD1 (6 bases). Trimming pared 4 bases from V and 2 bases from J, leaving 12 bases between. The CDR3 extends over 15 amino acids. The germline gives CDR1 SNHLY, CDR2 FYNNEI. The CDR3 coding sequence is TGTGCCAGCAGTGTACAGGGTAGGGGCAATCAGCCCCAGCATTTT. It specifies CASSVQGRGNQPQHF.

This sequence joins TRBV7-2 and TRBJ2-3, with D tentatively TRBD1 (5 bases). The germline CDR1 and CDR2 sequences are SGHTA and FQGNSA. The CDR3 covers 16 residues. Trimming shortened V by 4 bases and J by 0 bases, and 14 bases separated the two germline ends. CDR3 nucleotides: TGTGCCAGCAGCTCCACTCAGCCAGGGAGCACAGATACGCAGTATTTT. Translating it yields CASSSTQPGSTDTQYF.

J is TRBJ2-6 and V is TRBV6-2 or TRBV6-3, with a weak D call TRBD1 (6 bases). CDR1 is MNHEY, CDR2 SVGEGT, per germline. V dropped 5 bases and J dropped 0 bases, with 20 bases sitting between them. The CDR3 extends over 19 amino acids. The CDR3 DNA reads TGTGCCAGCAGTGGCTTACAGGGTTCTGCCCTCTCTGGGGCCAACGTCCTGACTTTC. Translated, it gives CASSGLQGSALSGANVLTF.

This chain connects TRBV27 to TRBJ2-1; 12 nucleotides agree with TRBD2. The CDR3 runs 16 residues. Germline CDR1 reads MNHEY; CDR2 reads SMNVEV (reference sequence). V lost 7 bases to trimming and J lost 6 bases; unmatched junction nucleotides: 10. The CDR3 DNA follows: TGTGCCAGCATTTCCGGACTAGCGGGGTTCCCCAATGAGCAGTTCTTC. This codes for CASISGLAGFPNEQFF.

The rearrangement uses TRBV2 and TRBJ2-1; TRBD2 matches at 9 bases. Looked up from germline, CDR1 is SNHLY and CDR2 is FYNNEI. V shed 6 bases and J 0 bases; nucleotides not matched to a gene: 9. The CDR3 has 17 amino acids. The CDR3 is CASRDSSGKSSYNEQFF. DNA for the CDR3: TGTGCCAGCAGGGATTCTAGCGGGAAGAGCTCCTACAATGAGCAGTTCTTC.

This sequence joins TRBV18 and TRBJ2-7, with 10 bases identical to TRBD2. Trimming cost V 3 bases and J 5 bases; bases outside gene matches: 4. CDR3 length: 14 amino acids. Per the germline V gene, CDR1 is KGHSH and CDR2 is LQKENI. The DNA of the CDR3 is TGTGCCAGCTCACCTCAGCGGGAGGGCAACGAGCAGTACTTC. This codes for CASSPQREGNEQYF.

The chain joins TRBV4-3 to TRBJ2-1; tentative D call: TRBD2 (5 bases). The germline gives CDR1 LGHNA, CDR2 YSLEER. Between the trimmed V and J ends, which lost 1 base and 6 bases, there was a span of 10 bases. This CDR3 has 14 residues. CDR3: CASSQVGGINEQFF. CDR3 in DNA: TGCGCCAGCAGCCAAGTTGGAGGCATCAATGAGCAGTTCTTC.

This chain links TRBV6-5 with TRBJ2-2; 7 bases fit TRBD1. CDR3 length equals 16 residues. The V gene's germline CDR1 is MNHEY and CDR2 SVGAGI. The J segment lost 0 bases and the V segment lost 2 bases, leaving 3 bases of the junction unmatched. CDR3 loop: CASSYDQGANTGELFF. The DNA for the CDR3 is TGTGCCAGCAGTTACGACCAGGGGGCGAACACCGGGGAGCTGTTTTTT.

This clone was recorded a few times. The chain has TRBV6-5 and TRBJ1-2; 9 bases align to TRBD1. V lost 6 bases to trimming and J lost 8 bases; unmatched junction nucleotides: 10. Germline V gene sequence: CDR1 MNHEY, CDR2 SVGAGI. The CDR3 is 14 amino acids. In nucleotides, the CDR3 is TGTGCCAGCAGCCCCCCCGGGACAGGGTTAGGCTACACCTTC. Its protein is CASSPPGTGLGYTF.

V usage is TRBV5-1 and J usage is TRBJ1-1; no reliable D call. Germline assignment: CDR1 SGHRS and CDR2 YFSETQ. Trimming took off 1 base at V and 1 base at J, with 8 bases between the two ends. The CDR3 consists of 14 residues. The CDR3 protein is CASSLLGGNTEAFF. In DNA form, the CDR3 reads TGCGCCAGCAGCTTGCTAGGCGGGAACACTGAAGCTTTCTTT.

The chain is built from TRBV27 and TRBJ1-2, with 11 bases aligning to TRBD1. Germline loops: CDR1 MNHEY, CDR2 SMNVEV (reference sequence). J gave up 4 bases and V 5 bases, and 15 bases lay outside the gene matches. The CDR3 is 18 residues long. This CDR3 reads CASSTRSGTGGRSYGYTF. CDR3 sequence (DNA): TGTGCCAGCAGTACACGCAGCGGGACAGGGGGACGAAGCTATGGCTACACCTTC.

The chain is built from TRBV5-4 and TRBJ2-1; the D gene is possibly TRBD2 (6 bases). Trimming took off 2 bases at V and 4 bases at J, with 13 bases between the two ends. Germline CDR1 SGHNT, CDR2 YYREEE (reference sequence). The CDR3 totals 15 residues. The CDR3: CASSFPGTYYNEQFF. CDR3 coding DNA: TGTGCCAGCAGCTTCCCAGGGACTTATTACAATGAGCAGTTCTTC.

This sequence joins TRBV18 and TRBJ2-7; the D is unclear. The length of the CDR3 is 14 residues. Germline loops: CDR1 KGHSH, CDR2 LQKENI. The V gene lost 0 bases and the J gene lost 5 bases, with 11 bases spanning the gap. CDR3 protein: CASSPPPGINEQYF. In nucleotides, the CDR3 is TGTGCCAGCTCACCACCTCCGGGTATCAACGAGCAGTACTTC.

The chain is built from TRBV5-6 and TRBJ2-7; 7 bases match TRBD1. This CDR3 has 14 residues. Germline V gene sequence: CDR1 SGHDT, CDR2 YYEEEE. The ends lost 0 bases at V and 3 bases at J; junction bases unmatched: 3. CDR3 amino acids: CASSLGQGVYEQYF. The CDR3 bases are TGTGCCAGCAGCTTGGGCCAGGGGGTCTACGAGCAGTACTTC.

Here the CDR3 reads CASSLSAVARGYTF. The CDR3 DNA follows: TGTGCCAGCAGTTTATCGGCAGTGGCGCGGGGCTACACCTTC. The J gene is TRBJ1-2, the V gene TRBV27; D ambiguous. CDR1 is MNHEY, CDR2 SMNVEV, per germline (reference sequence). V was clipped by 0 bases and J by 8 bases, with 13 bases between them. The CDR3 covers 14 residues.

The chain combines TRBV9 with TRBJ2-1, with TRBD2 as a possible D gene (5 bases). Germline lookup yields CDR1 SGDLS and CDR2 YYNGEE. This CDR3 has 15 residues. Trimming took 0 bases from V and 3 from J, leaving 10 bases between them. The CDR3 reads CASSVDTAGYNEQFF. CDR3 coding DNA: TGTGCCAGCAGCGTAGACACTGCGGGCTACAATGAGCAGTTCTTC.

V and J are TRBV4-3 and TRBJ1-6; D gene unclear. The CDR3 consists of 15 residues. Germline-derived CDR1 and CDR2 are LGHNA and YSLEER. Trimming removed 3 bases at V and 14 bases at J, with 20 bases between. CDR3 in amino acids: CASSHNEGDPNTLHF. CDR3 nucleotide sequence: TGCGCCAGCAGCCACAACGAGGGAGATCCTAATACCCTCCACTTT.

This clone has just one count. The CDR3 sequence is CASSLSRSGRAHEQFF. The DNA for the CDR3 is TGTGCCAGCAGTTTATCCCGTAGCGGGAGGGCACATGAGCAGTTCTTC. This chain links TRBV28 with TRBJ2-1; 11 bases map to TRBD2. In germline, CDR1 is MDHEN, CDR2 SYDVKM. This CDR3 has 16 residues. Losses at the gene ends were 1 base for V and 8 bases for J; bases not matched to a gene: 7.

The DNA of the CDR3 is TGTGCCAGCAGCTCTGGAGGGGGCAACGCCGGGGAGCTGTTTTTT. Protein product: CASSSGGGNAGELFF. This chain uses TRBV7-2 with TRBJ2-2; possibly TRBD1 for D (7 bases). The length of the CDR3 is 15 residues. Germline V CDR1 and CDR2: SGHTA, FQGNSA. With 4 bases removed from V and 6 bases from J, the gap between germline ends came to 15 bases.

The gene calls are TRBV21-1 and TRBJ2-1; TRBD1 is taken as the D call from the table, unchecked against the DNA. TRBV21-1 is a recognized pseudogene. The CDR3 length is 19 residues. CDR3 sequence reads: CASSKAVPSPGHHLNEQFF. The CDR3 bases are TGTGCCAGCAGCAAAGCGGTCCCATCGCCGGGACACCATCTCAATGAGCAGTTCTTC.

The count of this clone is one. The rearrangement uses TRBV4-3 and TRBJ2-1; TRBD2 matches at 8 bases. Germline-derived CDR1 and CDR2 are LGHNA and YSLEER. The CDR3 covers 17 residues. Trimming removed 4 bases from V and 0 bases from J; junction bases left unmatched: 8. The CDR3 DNA reads TGCGCCAGCAGCCCGACTTTAGCGGGACGCTCCTACAATGAGCAGTTCTTC. Encoded protein: CASSPTLAGRSYNEQFF.

J is TRBJ2-1 and V is TRBV7-8; 7 nucleotides match TRBD2. The junction had 12 bases not matched to a gene; V was cut back by 3 bases and J by 4 bases. CDR1 and CDR2 from the germline V gene are SGHVS and FQNEAQ. CDR3 length: 17 residues. The CDR3 is CASSLGGAGAGYNEQFF. The CDR3 bases are TGTGCCAGCAGCTTGGGAGGGGCCGGAGCGGGATACAATGAGCAGTTCTTC.

This clone was found a few times. The V call is TRBV4-3, the J call TRBJ1-2; possibly TRBD1 for D (6 bases). Germline V CDR1 and CDR2: LGHNA, YSLEER. Trimming removed 0 bases from V and 4 bases from J, with 9 bases in between. The CDR3 is 14 residues long. In DNA, the CDR3 is TGCGCCAGCAGCCAAGATTGGACAGCCTATGGCTACACCTTC. This gives the protein CASSQDWTAYGYTF.

This sequence joins TRBV9 and TRBJ2-6; 10 bases agree with TRBD2. Trimming took 0 bases from V and 0 from J; bases not matched to a gene: 6. Germline assignment: CDR1 SGDLS and CDR2 YYNGEE. The CDR3 spans 19 residues. CDR3: CASSVGLAGASSGANVLTF. CDR3 coding DNA: TGTGCCAGCAGCGTAGGGCTAGCGGGAGCCTCCTCTGGGGCCAACGTCCTGACTTTC.

The sample holds a few counts of this clone. This chain connects TRBV28 to TRBJ2-7; 10 positions agree with TRBD1. The germline gives CDR1 MDHEN, CDR2 SYDVKM. Trimming removed 3 bases from V and 2 bases from J; junction bases left unmatched: 4. The CDR3 has 15 residues. The DNA of the CDR3 is TGTGCCAGCAGTTTGGGGGGGACAGGGGCCTACGAGCAGTACTTC. It is translated as CASSLGGTGAYEQYF.

The chain recombines TRBV25-1 with TRBJ1-3, with D maybe TRBD1 (6 bases). With 5 bases removed from V and 0 bases from J, the gap between germline ends came to 20 bases. The CDR3 totals 18 residues. In germline, CDR1 is MGHDK, CDR2 SYGVNS. This chain's CDR3 is CASSSHRQAVSSGNTIYF. CDR3 sequence (DNA): TGTGCCAGCAGTTCCCATCGACAGGCCGTGAGCTCTGGAAACACCATATATTTT.